A single sample is the source of the 24 T cell receptor beta chains below, sequenced in a study of OX40 agonist ivuxolimab in advanced cancers. Assay: immunoSEQ multiplex PCR; the TCRdb copy retains only in-frame clones and omits some. Among over 30,000 clones listed, 88% were seen once. Sample: CD4+ or CD8+ T cells sorted from blood, taken in a trial of the OX40 agonist ivuxolimab. The receptors derive from an adult with an advanced solid tumor such as melanoma, head and neck, liver or kidney cancer.

The chain combines TRBV7-9 with TRBJ2-1; TRBD2 agrees at 11 bases. This CDR3 spans 15 amino acids. J gave up 6 bases and V 5 bases, and 6 bases lay outside the gene matches. Per germline, CDR1 SEHNR and CDR2 FQNEAQ (reference sequence). CDR3 sequence (DNA): TGTGCCAGCAGCAGGGGACTAGCGGCCGTCAATGAGCAGTTCTTC. It is translated as CASSRGLAAVNEQFF.

V usage is TRBV7-9 and J usage is TRBJ2-7, with 9 bases fitting TRBD2. Germline lookup yields CDR1 SEHNR and CDR2 FQNEAQ (reference sequence). This CDR3 is 13 amino acids long. V was pared by 7 bases and J by 6 bases, with 7 bases of the junction left unmatched. CDR3 bases: TGTGCCAGCAAATTAGCGGGAGTCGGCGAGCAGTACTTC. This codes for CASKLAGVGEQYF. Using reference TRBV7-9 and TRBJ2-7 for the parts outside the CDR3, the full variable domain is DTGVSQNPRHKITKRGQNVTFRCDPISEHNRLYWYRQTLGQGPEFLTYFQNEAQLEKSRLLSDRFSAERPKGSFSTLEIQRTEQGDSAMYLCASKLAGVGEQYFGPGTRLTVT.

This clone was recorded a few times. The chain combines TRBV27 with TRBJ1-5, with D possibly matching TRBD1 (5 bases). This CDR3 comprises 15 residues. CDR1 and CDR2 (germline): MNHEY, SMNVEV (reference sequence). The germline V and J ends were trimmed by 6 bases and 0 bases, with 12 bases remaining between them. The CDR3 DNA reads as TGTGCCAGCAGCCCACAGGTGCATAGCAATCAGCCCCAGCATTTT. Its protein is CASSPQVHSNQPQHF.

The V gene is TRBV19, the J gene TRBJ1-5; D perhaps matches TRBD1 (5 bases). V lost 7 bases, J lost 0 bases, and 13 bases lay in between. This CDR3 comprises 15 residues. CDR1 and CDR2 from the germline V gene are LNHDA and SQIVND (reference sequence). The DNA for the CDR3 is TGTGCCAGTAAGTGGGACGCACATAGCAATCAGCCCCAGCATTTT. This gives the protein CASKWDAHSNQPQHF. Using reference TRBV19 and TRBJ1-5 for the parts outside the CDR3, the full variable domain is DGGITQSPKYLFRKEGQNVTLSCEQNLNHDAMYWYRQDPGQGLRLIYYSQIVNDFQKGDIAEGYSVSREKKESFPLTVTSAQKNPTAFYLCASKWDAHSNQPQHFGDGTRLSIL.

The chain couples TRBV10-3 to TRBJ2-3; tentatively, D is TRBD1 (6 bases). Germline V gene lookup returns CDR1 ENHRY and CDR2 SYGVKD. V lost 4 bases to trimming and J lost 4 bases, with 9 bases between them. This CDR3 region has 13 residues. Written as DNA, the CDR3 is TGTGCCATCAGTGCACAGGGTGCAGATACGCAGTATTTT. Translated: CAISAQGADTQYF.

This rearrangement joins TRBV7-8 to TRBJ2-2; possibly TRBD2 for D (5 bases). The CDR3 is 16 residues long. The germline gives CDR1 SGHVS, CDR2 FQNEAQ. The germline V and J ends were trimmed by 1 base and 2 bases, with 11 bases remaining between them. The CDR3 region has the DNA TGTGCCAGCAGCTTAGTGCCGGGAACCAACACCGGGGAGCTGTTTTTT. Amino acids: CASSLVPGTNTGELFF. The variable domain in full, with the rest retrieved from reference TRBV7-8 and TRBJ2-2, is GAGVSQSPRYKVAKRGQDVALRCDPISGHVSLFWYQQALGQGPEFLTYFQNEAQLDKSGLPSDRFFAERPEGSVSTLKIQRTQQEDSAVYLCASSLVPGTNTGELFFGEGSRLTVL.

Note on this clone: This CDR3 is also generated by other DNA sequences in the sample. This chain joins TRBV30 and TRBJ2-7; 11 bases agree with TRBD2. CDR3 length equals 14 residues. V trimming: 7 bases; J trimming: 4 bases; junction bases outside the gene matches: 9. The germline V gene encodes CDR1 GTSNPN and CDR2 SVGIG (reference sequence). This chain's CDR3 is CASRLAGLSYEQYF. The CDR3 DNA reads as TGTGCCTCCCGACTAGCGGGGCTTTCGTACGAGCAGTACTTC.

The V call is TRBV28, the J call TRBJ2-7; 9 bases are a match to TRBD1. The CDR3 extends over 14 amino acids. Trimming at V came to 6 bases and at J to 0 bases, leaving 3 bases not matched to a gene. Germline V CDR1 and CDR2: MDHEN, SYDVKM. As DNA, the CDR3 is TGTGCCAGCAGAGGGACAGGGAACTCCTACGAGCAGTACTTC. This encodes CASRGTGNSYEQYF.

The sample holds a few counts of this clone. The chain recombines TRBV18 with TRBJ1-6; 7 nucleotides line up with TRBD1. Per germline, CDR1 KGHSH and CDR2 LQKENI. Unmatched junction bases numbered 8, after V lost 2 bases and J lost 1 base. The CDR3 contains 18 residues. In nucleotides, the CDR3 is TGTGCCAGCTCACCAATACAGTCGACAGGGTCCTATAATTCACCCCTCCACTTT. This codes for CASSPIQSTGSYNSPLHF.

The chain has TRBV18 and TRBJ2-4; D is uncertain. Between the trimmed V and J ends, which lost 4 bases and 0 bases, there was a span of 10 bases. Germline CDR1 reads KGHSH; CDR2 reads LQKENI. The CDR3 loop spans 15 amino acids. CDR3 DNA: TGTGCCAGCTCACAGGAGAGATTAGCCAAAAACATTCAGTACTTC. Protein sequence: CASSQERLAKNIQYF.

The chain links TRBV28 to TRBJ1-3; D might be TRBD1 (5 bases). CDR3 length: 14 amino acids. V dropped 10 bases and J dropped 0 bases, with 13 bases sitting between them. CDR1 MDHEN and CDR2 SYDVKM come from the germline V gene. The CDR3 region is CATKIGGSGNTIYF. CDR3 coding DNA: TGTGCCACCAAAATTGGGGGCTCTGGAAACACCATATATTTT.

The chain links TRBV7-2 to TRBJ2-1; no definite D call. Trimming stripped 0 bases from V and 5 bases from J, with 20 bases between. The CDR3 extends over 18 amino acids. CDR1 is SGHTA, CDR2 FQGNSA, per germline. This CDR3 is CASSLAVSLSPTHNEQFF. CDR3 nucleotide sequence: TGTGCCAGCAGCTTAGCGGTCTCGTTGTCTCCCACCCACAATGAGCAGTTCTTC.

The chain is built from TRBV27 and TRBJ1-2, with a weak D call TRBD1 (6 bases). Germline values: CDR1 MNHEY, CDR2 SMNVEV (reference sequence). The CDR3 extends over 14 amino acids. Trimming removed 5 bases at V and 6 bases at J, with 16 bases between. The DNA for the CDR3 is TGTGCCAGCAGTGAGCACAGGGAAAGGAATGGCTACACCTTC. This codes for CASSEHRERNGYTF.

The V and J genes are TRBV5-1 and TRBJ2-1; D call uncertain. The V end lost 5 bases, the J end lost 1 base, and 1 base lay between the germline ends. The CDR3 is 11 amino acids. CDR1 is SGHRS, CDR2 YFSETQ, per germline. The CDR3 sequence: CASRSYNEQFF. Written as DNA, the CDR3 is TGCGCCAGCAGGTCCTACAATGAGCAGTTCTTC.

CDR3 amino acids: CAAMGRVPEAFF. CDR3 DNA sequence: TGTGCGGCGATGGGCAGGGTCCCTGAAGCTTTCTTT. V usage is TRBV28 and J usage is TRBJ1-1; the D gene is possibly TRBD1 (5 bases). This CDR3 region has 12 residues. The germline V gene has CDR1 MDHEN and CDR2 SYDVKM.

The rearrangement uses TRBV7-2 and TRBJ2-1, with TRBD1 matching 7 bases. The CDR3 has 18 residues. The V gene end was trimmed by 2 bases and the J gene end by 5 bases; junction bases not matched to a gene: 15. CDR1 and CDR2 (germline): SGHTA, FQGNSA. The CDR3 nucleotides read TGTGCCAGCAGCTTAAAGGTCCTCCGGGACAGCTTCCACAATGAGCAGTTCTTC. Amino acid sequence: CASSLKVLRDSFHNEQFF.

This clone is a singleton in its sample. The chain couples TRBV6-5 to TRBJ1-3, with D possibly matching TRBD1 (6 bases). Trimming stripped 3 bases from V and 1 base from J, with 13 bases between. Germline V lookup: CDR1 MNHEY, CDR2 SVGAGI. The CDR3 contains 16 residues. The CDR3 spells CASSYFGGFSGNTIYF. DNA for the CDR3: TGTGCCAGCAGTTATTTTGGGGGCTTTTCTGGAAACACCATATATTTT.

This clone was detected once. V is TRBV18 and J is TRBJ1-2, with TRBD1 matching 7 bases. Germline trimming cut 2 bases from V and 1 base from J; bases unmatched to any gene: 4. CDR1 and CDR2 from the germline V gene are KGHSH and LQKENI. The CDR3 covers 15 residues. In DNA form, the CDR3 reads TGTGCCAGCTCACCAGGGGACAGTTTTAACTATGGCTACACCTTC. Protein product: CASSPGDSFNYGYTF.

V gene TRBV11-1 combines with J gene TRBJ1-4; D ambiguous. The CDR3 length is 16 residues. The germline V gene has CDR1 SGHAT and CDR2 FQDESV (reference sequence). Trimming pared 4 bases from V and 7 bases from J, leaving 19 bases between. CDR3 region: CASSSQPPGGPEKLFF. Written as DNA, the CDR3 is TGTGCCAGCAGCTCCCAGCCGCCGGGTGGACCTGAAAAACTGTTTTTT.

The chain employs TRBV4-1 and TRBJ2-3; D is perhaps TRBD1 (5 bases). Trimming stripped 2 bases from V and 4 bases from J, with 19 bases between. The germline CDR1 and CDR2 sequences are MGHRA and YSYEKL. The CDR3 loop spans 17 amino acids. CDR3 bases: TGCGCCAGCAGCCAACCCCATGGGGCCGGATGGGCAGATACGCAGTATTTT. Residues: CASSQPHGAGWADTQYF.

V usage is TRBV6-5 and J usage is TRBJ1-3; 7 positions agree with TRBD1. Germline-derived CDR1 and CDR2 are MNHEY and SVGAGI. The CDR3 is 13 residues long. Trimming cost V 6 bases and J 4 bases; bases outside gene matches: 3. CDR3 loop: CASSPGGGNTIYF. DNA for the CDR3: TGTGCCAGCAGCCCAGGGGGAGGAAACACCATATATTTT.

This clone was detected only once. J is TRBJ2-5 and V is TRBV7-2; D possibly corresponds to TRBD1 (5 bases). With 1 base removed from V and 2 bases from J, the gap between germline ends came to 23 bases. Looked up from germline, CDR1 is SGHTA and CDR2 is FQGNSA. The CDR3 has 19 amino acids. CDR3 DNA sequence: TGTGCCAGCAGCTTAGGGGGCCGGAGACCCCCCCCCTTACAAGAGACCCAGTACTTC. Protein sequence: CASSLGGRRPPPLQETQYF.

This sequence joins TRBV7-1 and TRBJ1-6; D not certain. TRBV7-1 is reported as an ORF; its role is uncertain. Trimming left V 4 bases short and J 4 bases short, with 8 bases between. The length of the CDR3 is 14 residues. The CDR3 here is CASSLTPYNSPLHF. In nucleotides, the CDR3 is TGTGCCAGCAGCTTGACACCGTATAATTCACCCCTCCACTTT.

J is TRBJ2-7 and V is TRBV6-6; 12 bases match TRBD2. Losses at the gene ends were 5 bases for V and 1 base for J; bases not matched to a gene: 0. The CDR3 sequence is 14 residues long. Per the germline V gene, CDR1 is MNHNY and CDR2 is SVGAGI (reference sequence). In DNA form, the CDR3 reads TGTGCCAGCAGTGGGACTAGCGGGTCCTACGAGCAGTACTTC. This gives the protein CASSGTSGSYEQYF.